This T cell receptor beta chain is from a study of beta chain features in type 1 diabetes. The investigators reverse transcribed all of the isolated RNA, so they sequenced expressed TCRB transcripts. Profiling relied on immunoSEQ multiplex PCR, and the TCRdb table lists in-frame clones only, not all of them. The sample yields roughly 160,000 clones, approximately 8% seen once. CDR1 is KGHSH, CDR2 LQKENI, per germline. There are 16 residues in the CDR3. V trimming: 3 bases; J trimming: 6 bases; junction bases outside the gene matches: 10. Notes on the study in general: The naive, central memory and Treg TCRB repertoires of patients appeared to be more similar to one another than those of healthy donors. The study found moderately but significantly shorter TCRB CDR3s in all four CD4+ subsets of Type 1 diabetes patients. Lower insertion and higher deletion counts appeared at VDJ junctions in type 1 diabetes patients.

In this sample, this clone turned up a few times. Its antigen remains unknown. The sample was central memory CD4+ T cells from blood. The receptor was derived from a man aged 18 to 29 with type 1 diabetes. This chain links TRBV18 with TRBJ2-2, with 7 bases matching TRBD2. The CDR3 DNA reads as TGTGCCAGCTCACCGCCATCTAGCGGAGAGGCCGGGGAGCTGTTTTTT. Residues: CASSPPSSGEAGELFF.